The source of this T cell receptor (beta chain) is a study of vaccination effects on CD4 cells after COVID-19. Background on the study: The cohort was immunized with two doses of either the BNT162b2 or mRNA-1273 vaccine.

Study outcomes and limitations: Few convalescent patients were studied, and early post-infection samples were lacking.

Per germline, CDR1 LNHNV and CDR2 YYDKDF (reference sequence). Trimming shortened V by 0 bases and J by 4 bases, and 15 bases separated the two germline ends. The CDR3 length is 16 residues. Using viral peptide pools, the ViraFEST assay grew out antigen-specific CD4+ T cells prior to sequencing. Upon completion of approximately ten days in culture, CD4+ T cells were isolated. Nobody among the vaccine recipients had prior SARS-CoV-2 infection (nucleocapsid antibodies were negative). Some 2 million PBMC were seeded per well and grown in the presence of around 10 IU/ml IL-2 and around 9 ug/ml peptides. Measured with immunoSEQ multiplex PCR; TCRdb has only the in-frame clones, and not every one. The sample records tens of thousands of clones, around 79% being singletons. Remarks on this clone: Its antigen is as yet unknown.

The source was CD4+ T cells from PBMCs cultured with SARS-CoV-2 spike peptides, collected before COVID-19 vaccination. The TCR sequence derives from a human donor who received a COVID-19 vaccine. The chain carries TRBV15 and TRBJ1-2; a possible D gene is TRBD1 (6 bases). The CDR3 nucleotides are TGTGCCACCAGCAGAGATCTTGGGGACATGGGCTATGGCTACACCTTC. Translating gives CATSRDLGDMGYGYTF.